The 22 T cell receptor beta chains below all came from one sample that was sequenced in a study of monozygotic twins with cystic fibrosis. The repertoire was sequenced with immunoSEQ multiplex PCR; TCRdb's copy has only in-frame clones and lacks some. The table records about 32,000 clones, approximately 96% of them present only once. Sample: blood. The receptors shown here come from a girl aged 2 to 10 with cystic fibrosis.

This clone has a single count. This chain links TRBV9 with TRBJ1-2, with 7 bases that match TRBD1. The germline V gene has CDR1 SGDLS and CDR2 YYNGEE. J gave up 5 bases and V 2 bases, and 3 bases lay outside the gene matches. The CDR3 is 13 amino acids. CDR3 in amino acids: CASSVRTGYGYTF. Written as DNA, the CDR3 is TGTGCCAGCAGCGTGAGGACAGGTTATGGCTACACCTTC. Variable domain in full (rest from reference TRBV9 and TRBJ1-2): DSGVTQTPKHLITATGQRVTLRCSPRSGDLSVYWYQQSLDQGLQFLIQYYNGEERAKGNILERFSAQQFPDLHSELNLSSLELGDSALYFCASSVRTGYGYTFGSGTRLTVV.

This CDR3 reads CASSIQASSSYNEQFF. The CDR3 DNA reads as TGCGCCAGCAGCATACAGGCCTCGAGCTCCTACAATGAGCAGTTCTTC. This chain connects TRBV5-1 to TRBJ2-1; TRBD1 might be the D (5 bases). The V end lost 4 bases, the J end lost 0 bases, and 14 bases lay between the germline ends. There are 16 residues in the CDR3. Looked up from germline, CDR1 is SGHRS and CDR2 is YFSETQ. The full variable domain, in which reference TRBV5-1 and TRBJ2-1 provide the parts outside the CDR3, is KAGVTQTPRYLIKTRGQQVTLSCSPISGHRSVSWYQQTPGQGLQFLFEYFSETQRNKGNFPGRFSGRQFSNSRSEMNVSTLELGDSALYLCASSIQASSSYNEQFFGPGTRLTVL.

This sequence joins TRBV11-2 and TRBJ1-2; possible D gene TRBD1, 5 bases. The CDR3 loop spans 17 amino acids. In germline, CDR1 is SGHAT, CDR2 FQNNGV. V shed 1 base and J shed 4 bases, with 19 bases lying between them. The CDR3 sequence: CASSLGRGREIGYGYTF. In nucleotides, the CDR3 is TGTGCCAGCAGCTTAGGTCGGGGCAGGGAAATAGGCTATGGCTACACCTTC.

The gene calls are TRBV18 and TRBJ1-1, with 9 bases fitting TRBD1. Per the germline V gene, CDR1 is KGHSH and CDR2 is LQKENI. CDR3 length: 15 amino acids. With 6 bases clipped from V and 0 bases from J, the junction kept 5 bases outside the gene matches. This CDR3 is CASSDGQGLNTEAFF. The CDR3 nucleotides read TGTGCCAGCTCGGATGGACAGGGGTTGAACACTGAAGCTTTCTTT.

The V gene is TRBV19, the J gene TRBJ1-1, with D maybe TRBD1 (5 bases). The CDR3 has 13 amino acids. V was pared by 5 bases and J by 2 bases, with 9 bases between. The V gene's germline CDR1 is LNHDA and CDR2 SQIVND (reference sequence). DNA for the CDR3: TGTGCCAGTAGTCCGGGGGACAACACTGAAGCTTTCTTT. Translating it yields CASSPGDNTEAFF.

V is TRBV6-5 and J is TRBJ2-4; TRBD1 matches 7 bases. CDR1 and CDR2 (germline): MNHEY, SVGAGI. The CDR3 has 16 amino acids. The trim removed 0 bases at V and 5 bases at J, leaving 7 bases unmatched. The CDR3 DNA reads TGTGCCAGCAGTTACTCGACGCGACAGGGAGAAAACATTCAGTACTTC. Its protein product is CASSYSTRQGENIQYF.

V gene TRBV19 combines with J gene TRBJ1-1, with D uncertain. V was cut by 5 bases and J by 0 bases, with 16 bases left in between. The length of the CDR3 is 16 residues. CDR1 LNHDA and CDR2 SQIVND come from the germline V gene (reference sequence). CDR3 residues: CASSDLDRSMNTEAFF. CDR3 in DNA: TGTGCCAGTAGTGACCTCGACCGCTCTATGAACACTGAAGCTTTCTTT. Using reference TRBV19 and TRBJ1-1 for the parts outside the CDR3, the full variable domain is DGGITQSPKYLFRKEGQNVTLSCEQNLNHDAMYWYRQDPGQGLRLIYYSQIVNDFQKGDIAEGYSVSREKKESFPLTVTSAQKNPTAFYLCASSDLDRSMNTEAFFGQGTRLTVV.

In nucleotides, the CDR3 is TGCGCCAGCAGCCAAGCCGGGACAGGGGGCGAGCAGTACTTC. Its protein product is CASSQAGTGGEQYF. V is TRBV4-1 and J is TRBJ2-7; 11 bases are a match to TRBD1. Germline values: CDR1 MGHRA, CDR2 YSYEKL. This CDR3 comprises 14 residues. The V and J ends lost 1 base and 6 bases, in that order; junction bases with no gene match: 2.

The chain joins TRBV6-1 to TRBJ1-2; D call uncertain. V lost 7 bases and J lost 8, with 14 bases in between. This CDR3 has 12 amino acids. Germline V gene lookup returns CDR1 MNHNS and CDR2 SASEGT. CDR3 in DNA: TGTGCCAGCACACTGCCCCTGGAGGGCTACACCTTC. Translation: CASTLPLEGYTF.

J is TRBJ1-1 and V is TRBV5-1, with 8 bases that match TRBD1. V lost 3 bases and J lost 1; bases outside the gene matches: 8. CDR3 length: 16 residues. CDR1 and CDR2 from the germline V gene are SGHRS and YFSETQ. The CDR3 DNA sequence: TGCGCCAGCAGCTCCCCGGGACAGGCGAAGAACACTGAAGCTTTCTTT. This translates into CASSSPGQAKNTEAFF.

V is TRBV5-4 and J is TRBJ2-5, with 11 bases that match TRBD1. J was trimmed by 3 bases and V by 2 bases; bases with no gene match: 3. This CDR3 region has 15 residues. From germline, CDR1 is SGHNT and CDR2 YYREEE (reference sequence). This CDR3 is CASSFGTGGEETQYF. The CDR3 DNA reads TGTGCCAGCAGCTTTGGGACAGGGGGAGAAGAGACCCAGTACTTC.

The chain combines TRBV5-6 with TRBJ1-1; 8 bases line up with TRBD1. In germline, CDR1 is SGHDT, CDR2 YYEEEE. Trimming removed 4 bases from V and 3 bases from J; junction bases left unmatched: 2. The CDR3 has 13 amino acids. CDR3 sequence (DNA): TGTGCCAGCAGCCCAGGGGGCTACACTGAAGCTTTCTTT. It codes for CASSPGGYTEAFF. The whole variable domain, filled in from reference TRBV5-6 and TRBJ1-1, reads DAGVTQSPTHLIKTRGQQVTLRCSPKSGHDTVSWYQQALGQGPQFIFQYYEEEERQRGNFPDRFSGHQFPNYSSELNVNALLLGDSALYLCASSPGGYTEAFFGQGTRLTVV.

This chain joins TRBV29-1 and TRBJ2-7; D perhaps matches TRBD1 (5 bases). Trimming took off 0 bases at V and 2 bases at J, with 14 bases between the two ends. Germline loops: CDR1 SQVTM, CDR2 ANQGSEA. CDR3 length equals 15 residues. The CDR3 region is CSVEEVGRAPYEQYF. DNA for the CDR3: TGCAGCGTTGAAGAAGTAGGCAGGGCACCCTACGAGCAGTACTTC.

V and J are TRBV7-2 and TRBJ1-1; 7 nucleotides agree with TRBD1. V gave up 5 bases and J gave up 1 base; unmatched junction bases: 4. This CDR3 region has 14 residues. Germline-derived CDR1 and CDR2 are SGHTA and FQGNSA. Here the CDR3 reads CASSLGQENTEAFF. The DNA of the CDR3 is TGTGCCAGCAGCCTCGGACAGGAGAACACTGAAGCTTTCTTT.

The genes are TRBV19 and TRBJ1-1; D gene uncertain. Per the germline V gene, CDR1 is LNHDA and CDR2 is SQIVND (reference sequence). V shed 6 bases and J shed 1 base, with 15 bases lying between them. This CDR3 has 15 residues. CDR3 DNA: TGTGCCAGTAGCCCCCCCCGTGGCGGGAACACTGAAGCTTTCTTT. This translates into CASSPPRGGNTEAFF.

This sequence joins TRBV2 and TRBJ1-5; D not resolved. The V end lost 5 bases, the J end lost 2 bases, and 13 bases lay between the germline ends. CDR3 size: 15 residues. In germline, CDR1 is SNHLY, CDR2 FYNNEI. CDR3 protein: CASSLSRVRNQPQHF. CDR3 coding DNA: TGTGCCAGCAGTTTAAGTAGGGTCCGCAATCAGCCCCAGCATTTT.

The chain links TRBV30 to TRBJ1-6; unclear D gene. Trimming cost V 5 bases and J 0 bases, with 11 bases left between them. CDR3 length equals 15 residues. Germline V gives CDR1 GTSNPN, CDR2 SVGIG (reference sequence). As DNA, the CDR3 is TGTGCCTGGGGAAGACGGAGCTCCTATAATTCACCCCTCCACTTT. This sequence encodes CAWGRRSSYNSPLHF. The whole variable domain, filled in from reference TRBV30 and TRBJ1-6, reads SQTIHQWPATLVQPVGSPLSLECTVEGTSNPNLYWYRQAAGRGLQLLFYSVGIGQISSEVPQNLSASRPQDRQFILSSKKLLLSDSGFYLCAWGRRSSYNSPLHFGNGTRLTVT.

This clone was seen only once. The CDR3 sequence: CASSKDQYYGYTF. In DNA, the CDR3 is TGTGCCAGCAGCAAGGACCAATACTATGGCTACACCTTC. This chain joins TRBV5-6 and TRBJ1-2, with D uncertain. CDR3 length: 13 residues. From germline, CDR1 is SGHDT and CDR2 YYEEEE. Trimming removed 4 bases at V and 3 bases at J, with 10 bases between.

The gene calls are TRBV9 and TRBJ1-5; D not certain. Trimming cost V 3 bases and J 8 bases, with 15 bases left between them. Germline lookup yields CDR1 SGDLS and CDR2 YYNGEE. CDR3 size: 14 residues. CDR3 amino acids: CASSAGGGEEPQHF. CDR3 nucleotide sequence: TGTGCCAGCAGCGCCGGTGGCGGGGAGGAGCCCCAGCATTTT.

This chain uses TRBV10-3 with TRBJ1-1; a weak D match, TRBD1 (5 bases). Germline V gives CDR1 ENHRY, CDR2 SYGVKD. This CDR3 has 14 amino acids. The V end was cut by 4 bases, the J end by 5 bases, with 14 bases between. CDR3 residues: CAISGIRDGTEAFF. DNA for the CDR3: TGTGCCATCAGTGGTATAAGGGACGGGACTGAAGCTTTCTTT.

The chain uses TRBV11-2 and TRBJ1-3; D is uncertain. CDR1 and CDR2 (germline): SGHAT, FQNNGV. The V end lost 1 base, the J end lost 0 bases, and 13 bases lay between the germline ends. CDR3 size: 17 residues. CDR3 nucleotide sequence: TGTGCCAGCAGCTTAGTTTTAGGCTCCCTCTCTGGAAACACCATATATTTT. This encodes CASSLVLGSLSGNTIYF.

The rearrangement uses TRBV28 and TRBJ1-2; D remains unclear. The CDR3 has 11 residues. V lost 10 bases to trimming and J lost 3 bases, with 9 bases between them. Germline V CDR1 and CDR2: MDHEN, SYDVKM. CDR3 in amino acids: CATGGDYGYTF. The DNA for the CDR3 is TGTGCCACTGGAGGCGACTATGGCTACACCTTC.